Sequencing of this T cell receptor beta chain was carried out in a study of blood T cell repertoires in COVID-19. Whole-study context: The United States, Italy and Spain supplied acute and convalescent COVID-19 samples.

The germline V gene has CDR1 SGHDT and CDR2 YYEEEE. The CDR3 is 16 amino acids. V lost 4 bases, J lost 1 base, and 8 bases stayed unmatched. Clones were read by immunoSEQ multiplex PCR, and TCRdb kept only the in-frame ones, dropping some. This table holds under 95,000 clones, 79% found once. Worth noting for this clone: This same CDR3 is encoded by further DNA sequences in the sample.

This TCR was sampled from a man aged 55 to 69 with active or convalescent COVID-19. The chain joins TRBV5-6 to TRBJ2-7; 10 bases match TRBD2. The sample was peripheral blood. CDR3 sequence reads: CASSAQLAGRSYEQYF. The CDR3 region has the DNA TGTGCCAGCAGCGCCCAACTAGCGGGGCGTTCCTACGAGCAGTACTTC.